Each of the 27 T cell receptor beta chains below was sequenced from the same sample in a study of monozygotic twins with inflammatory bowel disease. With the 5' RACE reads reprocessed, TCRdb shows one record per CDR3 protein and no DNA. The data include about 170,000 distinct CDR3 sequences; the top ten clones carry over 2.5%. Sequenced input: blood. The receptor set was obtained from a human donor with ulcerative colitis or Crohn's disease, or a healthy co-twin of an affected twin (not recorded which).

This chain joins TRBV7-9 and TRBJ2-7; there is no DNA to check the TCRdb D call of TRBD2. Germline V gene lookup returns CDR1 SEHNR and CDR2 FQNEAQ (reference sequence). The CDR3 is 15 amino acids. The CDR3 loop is CASSPLHGRVYEQYF.

The CDR3 sequence: CASRAGGATGANVLTF. The chain joins TRBV27 to TRBJ2-6; the D call of TRBD2 rests on TCRdb alone, since no DNA is present to check it. CDR3 length: 16 residues. Germline CDR1 reads MNHEY; CDR2 reads SMNVEV (reference sequence).

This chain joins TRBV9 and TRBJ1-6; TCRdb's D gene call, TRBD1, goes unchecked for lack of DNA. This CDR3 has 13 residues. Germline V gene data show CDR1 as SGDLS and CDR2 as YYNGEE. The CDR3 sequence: CASSVELTGALHF.

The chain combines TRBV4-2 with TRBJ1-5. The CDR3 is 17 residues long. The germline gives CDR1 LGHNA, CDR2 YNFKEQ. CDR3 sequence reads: CASSQDLFPYSNQPQHF.

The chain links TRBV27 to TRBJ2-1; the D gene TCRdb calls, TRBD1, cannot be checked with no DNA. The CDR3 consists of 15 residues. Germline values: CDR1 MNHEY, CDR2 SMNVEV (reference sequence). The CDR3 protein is CASTSRGPDNDGQFF.

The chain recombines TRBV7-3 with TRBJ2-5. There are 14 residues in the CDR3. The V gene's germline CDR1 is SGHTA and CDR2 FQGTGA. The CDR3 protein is CASSPMPTGETQYF.

CDR3 sequence: CASSSQTGRGHYEQYF. This chain links TRBV28 with TRBJ2-7; TCRdb gives TRBD2 as the D gene, but with no DNA this cannot be confirmed. This CDR3 spans 16 amino acids. Germline values: CDR1 MDHEN, CDR2 SYDVKM. The whole variable domain, remainder taken from reference TRBV28 and TRBJ2-7, is DVKVTQSSRYLVKRTGEKVFLECVQDMDHENMFWYRQDPGLGLRLIYFSYDVKMKEKGDIPEGYSVSREKKERFSLILESASTNQTSMYLCASSSQTGRGHYEQYFGPGTRLTVT.

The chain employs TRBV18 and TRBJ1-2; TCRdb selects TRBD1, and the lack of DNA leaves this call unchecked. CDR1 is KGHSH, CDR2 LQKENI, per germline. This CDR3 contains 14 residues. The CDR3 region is CASQDNPDNYGYTF.

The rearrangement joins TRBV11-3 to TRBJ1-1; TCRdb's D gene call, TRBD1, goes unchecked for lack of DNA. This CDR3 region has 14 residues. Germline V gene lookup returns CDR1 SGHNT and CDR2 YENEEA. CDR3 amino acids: CASSPGPANTEAFF.

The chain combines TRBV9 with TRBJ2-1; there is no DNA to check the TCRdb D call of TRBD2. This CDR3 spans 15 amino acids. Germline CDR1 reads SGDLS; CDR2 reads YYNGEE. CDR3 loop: CASSPAMEGYNEQFF.

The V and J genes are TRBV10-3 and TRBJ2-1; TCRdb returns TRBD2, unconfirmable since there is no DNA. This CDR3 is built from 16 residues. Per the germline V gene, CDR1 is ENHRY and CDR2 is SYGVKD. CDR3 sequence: CAITSTSGREHNEQFF.

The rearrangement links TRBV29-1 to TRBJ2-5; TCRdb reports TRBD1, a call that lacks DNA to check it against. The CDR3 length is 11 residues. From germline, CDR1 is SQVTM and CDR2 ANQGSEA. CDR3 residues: CSWGEQETQYF.

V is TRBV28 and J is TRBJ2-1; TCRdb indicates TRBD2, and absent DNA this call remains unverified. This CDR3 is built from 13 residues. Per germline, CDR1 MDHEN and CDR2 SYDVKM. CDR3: CASDNSGTNEQFF.

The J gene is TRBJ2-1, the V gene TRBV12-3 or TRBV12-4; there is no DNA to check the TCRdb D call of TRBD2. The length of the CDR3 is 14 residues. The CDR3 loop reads CASPHGRANGEQFF.

The CDR3 reads CASRPRDFQSDTQYF. The genes are TRBV12-3 or TRBV12-4 and TRBJ2-3; no DNA is available, so the TRBD2 call from TCRdb remains unchecked. The CDR3 is 15 residues long.

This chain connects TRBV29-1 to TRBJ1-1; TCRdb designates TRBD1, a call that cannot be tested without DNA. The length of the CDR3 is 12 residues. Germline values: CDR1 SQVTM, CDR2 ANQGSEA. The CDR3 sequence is CSVDRGHTEAFF.

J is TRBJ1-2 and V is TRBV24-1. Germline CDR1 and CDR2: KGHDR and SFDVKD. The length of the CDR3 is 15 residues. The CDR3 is CATSDAQSNTYGYTF.

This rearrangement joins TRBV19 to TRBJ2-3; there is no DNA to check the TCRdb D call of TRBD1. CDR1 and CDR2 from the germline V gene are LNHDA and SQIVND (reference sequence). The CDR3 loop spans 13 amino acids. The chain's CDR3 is CASRYLTQGTQYF.

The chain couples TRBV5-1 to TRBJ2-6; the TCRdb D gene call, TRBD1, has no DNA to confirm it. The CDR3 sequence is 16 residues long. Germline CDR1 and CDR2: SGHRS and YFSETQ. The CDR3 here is CASSLRTGNGANVLTF.

CDR3 protein: CSAGLPYNEQFF. This chain joins TRBV29-1 and TRBJ2-1; the TCRdb call, TRBD2, lacks DNA for checking. The V gene's germline CDR1 is SQVTM and CDR2 ANQGSEA. This CDR3 is built from 12 residues.

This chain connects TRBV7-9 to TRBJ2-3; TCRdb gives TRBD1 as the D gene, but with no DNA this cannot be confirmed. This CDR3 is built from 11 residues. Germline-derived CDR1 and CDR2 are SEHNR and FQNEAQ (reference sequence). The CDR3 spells CASSRGDTQYF. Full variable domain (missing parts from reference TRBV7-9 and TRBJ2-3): DTGVSQNPRHKITKRGQNVTFRCDPISEHNRLYWYRQTLGQGPEFLTYFQNEAQLEKSRLLSDRFSAERPKGSFSTLEIQRTEQGDSAMYLCASSRGDTQYFGPGTRLTVL.

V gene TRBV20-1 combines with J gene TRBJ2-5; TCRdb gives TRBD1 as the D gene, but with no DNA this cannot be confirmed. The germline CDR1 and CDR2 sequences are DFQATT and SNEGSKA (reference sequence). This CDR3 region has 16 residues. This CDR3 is CSASTMGSAIPETQYF.

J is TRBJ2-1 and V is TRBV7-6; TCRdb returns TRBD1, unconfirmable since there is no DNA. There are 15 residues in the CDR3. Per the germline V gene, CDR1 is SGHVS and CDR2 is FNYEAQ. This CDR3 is CASSFSGPLGNEQFF.

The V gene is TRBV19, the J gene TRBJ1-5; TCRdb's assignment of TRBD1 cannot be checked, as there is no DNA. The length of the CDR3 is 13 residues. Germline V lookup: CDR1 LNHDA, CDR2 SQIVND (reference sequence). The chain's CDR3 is CASRGTGGQPQHF.

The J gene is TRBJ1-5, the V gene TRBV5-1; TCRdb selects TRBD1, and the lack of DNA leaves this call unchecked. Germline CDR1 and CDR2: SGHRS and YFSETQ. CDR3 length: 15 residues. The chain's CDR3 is CASSWTGASNQPQHF.

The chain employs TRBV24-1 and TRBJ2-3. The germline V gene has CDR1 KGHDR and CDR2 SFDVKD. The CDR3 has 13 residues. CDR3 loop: CATSDLQLDTQYF.

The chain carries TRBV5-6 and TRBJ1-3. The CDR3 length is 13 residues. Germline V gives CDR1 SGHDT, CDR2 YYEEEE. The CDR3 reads CASSPNSGNTIYF. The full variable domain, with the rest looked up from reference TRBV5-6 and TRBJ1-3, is DAGVTQSPTHLIKTRGQQVTLRCSPKSGHDTVSWYQQALGQGPQFIFQYYEEEERQRGNFPDRFSGHQFPNYSSELNVNALLLGDSALYLCASSPNSGNTIYFGEGSWLTVV.